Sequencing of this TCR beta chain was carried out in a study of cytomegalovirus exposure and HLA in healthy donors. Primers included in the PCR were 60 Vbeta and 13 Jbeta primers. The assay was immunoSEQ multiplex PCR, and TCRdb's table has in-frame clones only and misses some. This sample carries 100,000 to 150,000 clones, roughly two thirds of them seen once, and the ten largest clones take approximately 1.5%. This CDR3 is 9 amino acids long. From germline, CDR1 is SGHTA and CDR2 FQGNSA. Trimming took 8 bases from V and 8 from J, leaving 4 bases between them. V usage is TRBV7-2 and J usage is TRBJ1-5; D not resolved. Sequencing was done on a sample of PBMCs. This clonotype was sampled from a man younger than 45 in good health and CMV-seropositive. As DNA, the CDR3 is TGTGCCAGCCCGGAGCCCCAGCATTTT. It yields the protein CASPEPQHF.